This TCR beta chain was identified during a study of cytomegalovirus exposure and HLA in healthy donors. The CDR3 totals 15 residues. V trimming: 5 bases; J trimming: 8 bases; junction bases outside the gene matches: 10. The germline V gene encodes CDR1 MDHEN and CDR2 SYDVKM. Primers: 60 Vbeta forward and 13 Jbeta reverse. The table came from immunoSEQ multiplex PCR; TCRdb's copy has only in-frame clones and leaves some out. The data contain about 140,000 clones, 75% of them seen just once; the ten biggest clones take up around 11%. The sample was PBMCs. The chain joins TRBV28 to TRBJ2-1; the match to TRBD1 covers 9 bases. This receptor was identified in a young man in good health and CMV-seropositive. CDR3 protein: CASSAVGTGKDEQFF. In DNA form, the CDR3 reads TGTGCCAGCAGTGCCGTTGGGACAGGGAAGGATGAGCAGTTCTTC.